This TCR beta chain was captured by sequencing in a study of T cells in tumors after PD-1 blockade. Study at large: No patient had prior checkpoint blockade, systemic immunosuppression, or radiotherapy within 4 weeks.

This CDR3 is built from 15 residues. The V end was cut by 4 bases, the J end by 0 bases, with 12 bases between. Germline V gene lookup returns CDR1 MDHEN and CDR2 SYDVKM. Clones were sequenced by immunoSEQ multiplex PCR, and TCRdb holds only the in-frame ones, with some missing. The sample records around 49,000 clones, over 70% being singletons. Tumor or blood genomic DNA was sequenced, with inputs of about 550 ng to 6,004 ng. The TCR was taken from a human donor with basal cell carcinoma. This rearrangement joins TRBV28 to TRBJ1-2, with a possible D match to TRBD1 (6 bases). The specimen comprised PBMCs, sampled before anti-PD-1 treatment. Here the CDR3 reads CASSSQGRANYGYTF. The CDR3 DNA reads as TGTGCCAGCAGTTCACAGGGTAGAGCTAACTATGGCTACACCTTC.